This entry lists 25 T cell receptor beta chains sequenced from one sample in a study of blood T cell repertoires in COVID-19. TCRdb's copy holds only in-frame clones and misses some; the assay was immunoSEQ multiplex PCR. The table records around 330,000 clones, approximately 88% of them present only once. Sample: peripheral blood. The receptor source for this set is a woman aged 50 to 60 with active or convalescent COVID-19.

The chain combines TRBV4-2 with TRBJ2-7, with D possibly matching TRBD1 (6 bases). CDR1 LGHNA and CDR2 YNFKEQ come from the germline V gene. The CDR3 spans 14 residues. V was pared by 2 bases and J by 0 bases, with 8 bases between. CDR3: CASSQPTGSYEQYF. The CDR3 DNA is TGTGCCAGCAGCCAACCGACAGGCTCCTACGAGCAGTACTTC.

The rearrangement joins TRBV15 to TRBJ2-7; the D is unclear. The V end was cut by 4 bases, the J end by 4 bases, with 20 bases between. In germline, CDR1 is LNHNV, CDR2 YYDKDF (reference sequence). The CDR3 contains 16 residues. The CDR3 DNA follows: TGTGCCACCAGCAATGTCGACGGAGCCCCTCATTACGAGCAGTACTTC. Amino acids: CATSNVDGAPHYEQYF.

The chain joins TRBV27 to TRBJ1-2; 10 nucleotides align to TRBD1. CDR3 length equals 14 residues. Losses at the gene ends were 5 bases for V and 4 bases for J; bases not matched to a gene: 4. CDR1 is MNHEY, CDR2 SMNVEV, per germline (reference sequence). The CDR3 spells CASSPGQGIYGYTF. CDR3 sequence (DNA): TGTGCCAGCAGTCCGGGACAGGGGATCTATGGCTACACCTTC.

This sequence joins TRBV28 and TRBJ1-1; D remains unclear. The CDR3 runs to 12 residues. Trimming cost V 6 bases and J 9 bases, with 14 bases left between them. From germline, CDR1 is MDHEN and CDR2 SYDVKM. In DNA form, the CDR3 reads TGTGCCAGCAGCCAAAATGTACAAAAAGCTTTCTTT. It specifies CASSQNVQKAFF. The full variable domain, in which reference TRBV28 and TRBJ1-1 provide the parts outside the CDR3, is DVKVTQSSRYLVKRTGEKVFLECVQDMDHENMFWYRQDPGLGLRLIYFSYDVKMKEKGDIPEGYSVSREKKERFSLILESASTNQTSMYLCASSQNVQKAFFGQGTRLTVV.

The chain recombines TRBV10-3 with TRBJ1-2; tentatively, D is TRBD1 (5 bases). Germline V lookup: CDR1 ENHRY, CDR2 SYGVKD. V lost 2 bases, J lost 2 bases, and 9 bases lay in between. The CDR3 is 14 amino acids. CDR3 in amino acids: CAISETGQNYGYTF. CDR3 sequence (DNA): TGTGCCATCAGTGAGACAGGTCAAAACTATGGCTACACCTTC.

This chain connects TRBV30 to TRBJ1-1; tentatively, D is TRBD1 (5 bases). This CDR3 contains 12 residues. The V gene's germline CDR1 is GTSNPN and CDR2 SVGIG (reference sequence). V was clipped by 8 bases and J by 5 bases, with 15 bases between them. CDR3 residues: CATRTGGTEAFF. The DNA of the CDR3 is TGTGCCACACGAACTGGGGGGACTGAAGCTTTCTTT.

This clone was recorded once. DNA of the CDR3: TGTGCCACCAGTGATTTCCACAGCCGTTTCACCTTC. It specifies CATSDFHSRFTF. The chain has TRBV24-1 and TRBJ1-2; D remains unclear. The CDR3 totals 12 residues. Trimming removed 1 base from V and 13 bases from J, with 12 bases in between. Germline-derived CDR1 and CDR2 are KGHDR and SFDVKD.

The chain is built from TRBV5-1 and TRBJ1-2, with 7 positions matching TRBD1. This CDR3 contains 14 residues. Germline CDR1 is SGHRS and CDR2 is YFSETQ. Trimming took 1 base from V and 10 from J; bases not matched to a gene: 10. The CDR3 sequence is CASSLRQGSYHYTF. The CDR3 DNA is TGCGCCAGCAGCTTGAGACAGGGCTCCTATCACTACACCTTC.

The chain carries TRBV30 and TRBJ2-7, with a weak D call TRBD2 (5 bases). The CDR3 runs to 12 residues. Trimming took off 3 bases at V and 7 bases at J, with 13 bases between the two ends. CDR1 and CDR2 (germline): GTSNPN, SVGIG (reference sequence). CDR3 region: CAWSRMGGEQYF. For the CDR3, the DNA is TGTGCCTGGAGCCGTATGGGCGGGGAGCAGTACTTC.

V is TRBV28 and J is TRBJ1-2; possible D gene TRBD1, 5 bases. The V end lost 3 bases, the J end lost 0 bases, and 8 bases lay between the germline ends. This CDR3 is 14 amino acids long. CDR1 MDHEN and CDR2 SYDVKM come from the germline V gene. Here the CDR3 reads CASSFVRANYGYTF. The CDR3 nucleotides are TGTGCCAGCAGTTTTGTCAGGGCTAACTATGGCTACACCTTC.

The V call is TRBV12-5, the J call TRBJ1-5, with TRBD1 matching 7 bases. CDR3 length equals 17 residues. The germline V gene has CDR1 LGHNT and CDR2 FRNRAP. The ends lost 0 bases at V and 0 bases at J; junction bases unmatched: 5. CDR3 sequence: CASGLVWGQYSNQPQHF. The CDR3 region has the DNA TGTGCTAGTGGTTTGGTATGGGGACAGTATAGCAATCAGCCCCAGCATTTT.

The rearrangement joins TRBV5-1 to TRBJ1-1; D is ambiguous. V lost 3 bases and J 1 base, leaving 10 bases between the germline ends. The germline gives CDR1 SGHRS, CDR2 YFSETQ. This CDR3 contains 14 residues. Here the CDR3 DNA reads TGCGCCAGCAGCTACTTGCAGGCGAACACTGAAGCTTTCTTT. Its protein product is CASSYLQANTEAFF.

At least ten counts were recorded for this clone. The chain couples TRBV11-2 to TRBJ2-7, with TRBD1 matching over 7 bases. With V trimmed by 4 bases and J by 6 bases, 9 bases remained unmatched. The V gene's germline CDR1 is SGHAT and CDR2 FQNNGV. The CDR3 has 14 amino acids. In DNA, the CDR3 is TGTGCCAGCAGCTACCAACAGGGGATTAGCGAGCAGTACTTC. It specifies CASSYQQGISEQYF. The complete variable domain, with remaining parts taken from reference TRBV11-2 and TRBJ2-7, reads EAGVAQSPRYKIIEKRQSVAFWCNPISGHATLYWYQQILGQGPKLLIQFQNNGVVDDSQLPKDRFSAERLKGVDSTLKIQPAKLEDSAVYLCASSYQQGISEQYFGPGTRLTVT.

The CDR3 sequence: CASCPDPGTQYF. DNA of the CDR3: TGCGCCTCCTGCCCCGATCCGGGGACCCAGTACTTC. The genes are TRBV5-1 and TRBJ2-5; D is unclear. This CDR3 region has 12 residues. CDR1 is SGHRS, CDR2 YFSETQ, per germline. Deletions cut 10 bases from V and 7 bases from J, with 17 bases between. The whole variable domain, remainder taken from reference TRBV5-1 and TRBJ2-5, is KAGVTQTPRYLIKTRGQQVTLSCSPISGHRSVSWYQQTPGQGLQFLFEYFSETQRNKGNFPGRFSGRQFSNSRSEMNVSTLELGDSALYLCASCPDPGTQYFGPGTRLLVL.

This sequence joins TRBV9 and TRBJ1-2; maybe TRBD1 (5 bases). V was pared by 0 bases and J by 7 bases, with 13 bases between. This CDR3 region has 14 residues. Germline V gene sequence: CDR1 SGDLS, CDR2 YYNGEE. DNA for the CDR3: TGTGCCAGCAGCGTAGGGGGCGCTGAGAGTGGCTACACCTTC. The encoded protein is CASSVGGAESGYTF.

The rearrangement joins TRBV13 to TRBJ1-3; 8 bases map to TRBD1. The CDR3 length is 16 residues. V lost 3 bases to trimming and J lost 1 base; unmatched junction nucleotides: 5. Looked up from germline, CDR1 is PRHDT and CDR2 is FYEKMQ (reference sequence). This chain's CDR3 is CASSFGTGFSGNTIYF. The CDR3 nucleotides are TGTGCCAGCAGCTTCGGGACAGGTTTTTCTGGAAACACCATATATTTT.

The chain has TRBV7-9 and TRBJ1-1; D not certain. The CDR3 loop spans 11 amino acids. V was pared by 3 bases and J by 7 bases, with 6 bases between. CDR1 is SEHNR, CDR2 FQNEAQ, per germline (reference sequence). CDR3 residues: CASSFLVEAFF. In nucleotides, the CDR3 is TGTGCCAGCAGCTTTCTAGTTGAAGCTTTCTTT.

The CDR3 reads CASSRGAYNSPLHF. CDR3 nucleotides: TGCGCCAGCAGCCGGGGGGCCTATAATTCACCCCTCCACTTT. The J gene is TRBJ1-6, the V gene TRBV4-1; D might be TRBD1 (5 bases). The ends were cut back, 4 bases at V and 2 bases at J, with 6 bases in the middle. The CDR3 consists of 14 residues. Germline values: CDR1 MGHRA, CDR2 YSYEKL.

V usage is TRBV15 and J usage is TRBJ1-1; TRBD1 matches 7 bases. With V trimmed by 0 bases and J by 4 bases, 5 bases remained unmatched. The germline V gene encodes CDR1 LNHNV and CDR2 YYDKDF (reference sequence). The CDR3 is 15 residues long. Here the CDR3 DNA reads TGTGCCACCAGCAGAGATATGCAGGGGGGCACTGAAGCTTTCTTT. This encodes CATSRDMQGGTEAFF. Based on the CDR3 plus reference TRBV15 and TRBJ1-1, the full variable domain is DAMVIQNPRYQVTQFGKPVTLSCSQTLNHNVMYWYQQKSSQAPKLLFHYYDKDFNNEADTPDNFQSRRPNTSFCFLDIRSPGLGDTAMYLCATSRDMQGGTEAFFGQGTRLTVV.

In its sample, this clone was seen a few times. The chain combines TRBV7-9 with TRBJ1-4; no clear D gene. Per germline, CDR1 SEHNR and CDR2 FQNEAQ (reference sequence). Trimming took 4 bases from V and 14 from J, leaving 20 bases between them. The CDR3 covers 14 residues. The CDR3 region is CASSSDGSRLGLFF. DNA for the CDR3: TGTGCCAGCAGCTCCGACGGGTCTCGCCTTGGGCTGTTTTTT.

This chain links TRBV5-1 with TRBJ1-1; D remains unclear. V shed 4 bases and J shed 1 base, with 14 bases lying between them. Per germline, CDR1 SGHRS and CDR2 YFSETQ. The CDR3 covers 15 residues. The CDR3 sequence is CASSPPRIGNTEAFF. CDR3 in DNA: TGCGCCAGCAGCCCACCCCGTATCGGGAACACTGAAGCTTTCTTT.

V and J are TRBV19 and TRBJ2-5; perhaps TRBD2 as D (6 bases). The CDR3 spans 15 residues. Trimming shortened V by 5 bases and J by 2 bases, and 15 bases separated the two germline ends. The V gene's germline CDR1 is LNHDA and CDR2 SQIVND (reference sequence). The CDR3: CASSPTHGLQETQYF. CDR3 nucleotides: TGTGCCAGTAGTCCTACCCATGGACTACAAGAGACCCAGTACTTC.

The chain couples TRBV11-1 to TRBJ2-3; D possibly corresponds to TRBD1 (6 bases). Germline CDR1 SGHAT, CDR2 FQDESV (reference sequence). This CDR3 is built from 16 residues. The V end lost 5 bases, the J end lost 3 bases, and 18 bases lay between the germline ends. Here the CDR3 reads CASSPVGQGKTDTQYF. CDR3 sequence (DNA): TGTGCCAGCAGCCCAGTCGGGCAGGGGAAAACAGATACGCAGTATTTT.

The V call is TRBV6-6, the J call TRBJ1-1, with D hard to call. V was cut by 6 bases and J by 1 base, with 12 bases left in between. CDR1 and CDR2 from the germline V gene are MNHNY and SVGAGI (reference sequence). This CDR3 contains 14 residues. CDR3 sequence: CASSLQPANTEAFF. CDR3 sequence (DNA): TGTGCCAGCAGCCTACAGCCAGCGAACACTGAAGCTTTCTTT.

The rearrangement joins TRBV7-8 to TRBJ2-1, with 7 bases aligning to TRBD2. The V segment lost 4 bases and the J segment 6 bases; nucleotides outside the gene matches: 9. The CDR3 has 15 residues. The germline V gene encodes CDR1 SGHVS and CDR2 FQNEAQ. CDR3 nucleotide sequence: TGTGCCAGCAGCTCTTCGGGACTACGTCTCAATGAGCAGTTCTTC. The encoded protein is CASSSSGLRLNEQFF.